The 7 T cell receptor beta chains in this list originate from one sample, sequenced in a study of Ad26.COV2.S vaccination and SARS-CoV-2 variants. The treatment: some 20 received Ad26.COV2.S at low or high dose, single or two shots; roughly five received placebo; per-sample allocation not given. Sample collection was performed on day 63 after the first vaccine or placebo injection. Repertoires were generated with immunoSEQ multiplex PCR, while TCRdb's copy carries only in-frame clones and drops some. Of 290,000 or so clones in the sample, around 87% were seen once. The material sequenced was peripheral blood, taken in a trial of Ad26.COV2.S vaccine versus placebo. Receptors were obtained from a person between 18 and 65 years old who received the Ad26.COV2.S COVID-19 vaccine or a placebo.

V and J are TRBV7-9 and TRBJ1-1; D is perhaps TRBD1 (6 bases). V lost 5 bases and J 5 bases, leaving 15 bases between the germline ends. The CDR3 has 14 residues. Germline lookup yields CDR1 SEHNR and CDR2 FQNEAQ (reference sequence). In DNA form, the CDR3 reads TGTGCCAGCAGCCACCAGGGGCTAATGACTGAAGCTTTCTTT. It yields the protein CASSHQGLMTEAFF.

The CDR3, as DNA: TGTGCCAGCAGCTTAGAGACAGACGGCAATCAGCCCCAGCATTTT. Its protein is CASSLETDGNQPQHF. The V gene is TRBV7-2, the J gene TRBJ1-5; TRBD1 is a possible D gene (5 bases). V dropped 1 base and J dropped 2 bases, with 9 bases sitting between them. The CDR3 extends over 15 amino acids. Germline values: CDR1 SGHTA, CDR2 FQGNSA.

The chain employs TRBV5-4 and TRBJ1-2, with D uncertain. Germline V gene lookup returns CDR1 SGHNT and CDR2 YYREEE (reference sequence). The length of the CDR3 is 14 residues. V shed 0 bases and J shed 4 bases, with 10 bases lying between them. CDR3 loop: CASSLAQLGYGYTF. CDR3 in DNA: TGTGCCAGCAGCTTGGCCCAGTTGGGCTATGGCTACACCTTC.

The rearrangement links TRBV3-1 (or the pseudogene TRBV3-2) to TRBJ2-3, with TRBD2 matching over 9 bases. The germline V gene has CDR1 LGHDT and CDR2 YNNKEL (reference sequence). V was pared by 5 bases and J by 8 bases, with 11 bases of the junction left unmatched. This CDR3 spans 15 amino acids. Here the CDR3 reads CASSEAGGSLPTQYF. DNA for the CDR3: TGTGCCAGCAGCGAGGCGGGGGGGAGTCTGCCTACGCAGTATTTT.

This chain links TRBV30 with TRBJ2-5; possible D gene TRBD2, 6 bases. This CDR3 region has 13 residues. Trimming removed 3 bases from V and 2 bases from J, with 10 bases in between. Germline V gives CDR1 GTSNPN, CDR2 SVGIG (reference sequence). CDR3 coding DNA: TGTGCCTGGAGCCTTAGCGGACAAGAGACCCAGTACTTC. Encoded protein: CAWSLSGQETQYF.

This clone has only a few counts. V gene TRBV7-6 combines with J gene TRBJ2-5; no definite D call. CDR1 SGHVS and CDR2 FNYEAQ come from the germline V gene. Trimming stripped 3 bases from V and 5 bases from J, with 7 bases between. This CDR3 spans 12 amino acids. CDR3 sequence: CASSFLGETQYF. CDR3 coding DNA: TGTGCCAGCAGCTTCTTGGGGGAGACCCAGTACTTC.

The genes are TRBV11-2 and TRBJ2-7; D possibly corresponds to TRBD1 (5 bases). The CDR3 runs 13 residues. Germline loops: CDR1 SGHAT, CDR2 FQNNGV. With 0 bases removed from V and 3 bases from J, the gap between germline ends came to 6 bases. CDR3 sequence reads: CASSLDRVYEQYF. The CDR3 nucleotides read TGTGCCAGCAGCTTAGACAGGGTCTACGAGCAGTACTTC.